A selection of T cell receptor beta chains follows, all from one sample in a study of T cell responses to AZD1222 COVID-19 vaccine. Profiled with immunoSEQ multiplex PCR; TCRdb holds only in-frame clones, not every one. The sample includes more than 150,000 clones, about 95% of them seen just once. This specimen consisted of peripheral blood, obtained on day 0 of AZD1222 vaccination. These receptors were taken from an adult in good health. CDR3s include the opening cysteine and the closing phenylalanine or tryptophan. The order of the fields is D gene, V gene, clone size, J gene, CDR3 DNA, CDR3 protein. A D gene is named only where the DNA matches it firmly. Only some rows state a clone size, as once, few, many or a class for expanded clones.

-	TRBV7-3	-	TRBJ2-5	TGTGCCAGCAGCTCGACAGGCCAAGAGACCCAGTACTTC	CASSSTGQETQYF
-	TRBV19	-	TRBJ1-5	TGTGCCAGTAGTATAGTCAGTGGCAATCAGCCCCAGCATTTT	CASSIVSGNQPQHF
-	TRBV4-1	-	TRBJ2-7	TGCGCCAGCAGCCAAGGGGCGGACCCGGCGTACTTC	CASSQGADPAYF
-	TRBV10-1	-	TRBJ2-7	TGCGCCAGCAGTGACCTTTTCTACGAGCAGTACTTC	CASSDLFYEQYF
-	TRBV4-1	-	TRBJ1-3	TGCGCCAGCAGCCAAGTGGGGGGAAGGACTTGGGACACCATATATTTT	CASSQVGGRTWDTIYF
-	TRBV5-6	-	TRBJ1-5	TGTGCCAGCAGCTCGGGGAGGTTCAATCAGCCCCAGCATTTT	CASSSGRFNQPQHF
TRBD1	TRBV6-5	-	TRBJ1-4	TGTGCCAGCAGCCAAAGTCAGGGGGCGCGTGAAAAACTGTTTTTT	CASSQSQGAREKLFF
-	TRBV7-9	-	TRBJ2-1	TGTGCCAGCAGCTTAGCACTAGGTGAGCAGTTCTTC	CASSLALGEQFF
-	TRBV3-1/TRBV3-2	few	TRBJ1-5	TGTGCCAGCAGCCAAGATTTTAGCAATCAGCCCCAGCATTTT	CASSQDFSNQPQHF
TRBD2	TRBV28	-	TRBJ2-7	TGTGCCAGCAGTTTGCCCCGTCTGAGGGAGGGGCAGTACTTC	CASSLPRLREGQYF
-	TRBV6-5	-	TRBJ2-3	TGTGCCAGCAGTTTGGACGGGACCACAGATACGCAGTATTTT	CASSLDGTTDTQYF
TRBD1	TRBV15	-	TRBJ1-1	TGTGCCACCAGCAGAGATCTAAGGACAGGGGAAGGAGGGCTGGCTTTCTTT	CATSRDLRTGEGGLAFF
-	TRBV3-1/TRBV3-2	-	TRBJ2-7	TGTGCCAGCAGTCTCGCTGGGTCTCGGCACTACGAGCAGTACTTC	CASSLAGSRHYEQYF
-	TRBV10-2	-	TRBJ1-1	TGCGCCAGCAGCCGATTGTCGGGGAAGAATGAAGCTTTCTTT	CASSRLSGKNEAFF
TRBD2	TRBV7-6	few	TRBJ2-1	TGTGCCAGCAGCTTATATCGACTAGCGGGAGTCAATGAGCAGTTCTTC	CASSLYRLAGVNEQFF
TRBD2	TRBV11-2	-	TRBJ2-1	TGTGCCAGCAGCTTAGATGGCGGCGGGACTAGAAGGAATGAGCAGTTCTTC	CASSLDGGGTRRNEQFF
-	TRBV11-3	-	TRBJ1-6	TGTGCCAGCAGCTTGGGGATGGATGGGTCACCCCTCCACTTT	CASSLGMDGSPLHF
-	TRBV9	-	TRBJ2-1	TGTGCCAGCAGCGCTACCTACAATGAGCAGTTCTTC	CASSATYNEQFF
-	TRBV28	-	TRBJ2-1	TGTGCCAGCAGTTTTCTACTACAGACCTACAATGAGCAGTTCTTC	CASSFLLQTYNEQFF
-	TRBV30	once	TRBJ2-7	TGTGCCTGGAGGGGTCCATACGAGCAGTACTTC	CAWRGPYEQYF
-	TRBV27	-	TRBJ1-4	TGTGCCAGCAGTCTCGGGACGGTGAATGAAAAACTGTTTTTT	CASSLGTVNEKLFF
-	TRBV6-1	-	TRBJ1-2	TGTGCCAGCAGTGAAGGGGAGGGTTCGGGCTACACCTTC	CASSEGEGSGYTF
-	TRBV3-1/TRBV3-2	-	TRBJ1-1	TGTGCCAGCAGCCCTTGGACAGAAGCTAAGATAAACACTGAAGCTTTCTTT	CASSPWTEAKINTEAFF
-	TRBV27	-	TRBJ1-6	TGTGCCAGCAGTTTTCAGGGGAGAGGATCACCCCTCCACTTT	CASSFQGRGSPLHF
-	TRBV6-1	-	TRBJ2-3	TGTGCCAGCAGTGAGGGTTTCCCCACAGATACGCAGTATTTT	CASSEGFPTDTQYF
-	TRBV12-3/TRBV12-4	-	TRBJ1-1	TGTGCCAGCAGTCCCGTTCCTGGCACTGAAGCTTTCTTT	CASSPVPGTEAFF
-	TRBV18	-	TRBJ1-4	TGTGCCAGCTCACCGATGCAGACAGATGAAAAACTGTTTTTT	CASSPMQTDEKLFF
-	TRBV28	-	TRBJ1-2	TGTGCCAGCAGTTTCCCGGAGCCTTTGGGCTACACCTTC	CASSFPEPLGYTF
-	TRBV28	-	TRBJ1-2	TGTGCCAGCAGTTCCCGGGGATCGGACTATGGCTACACCTTC	CASSSRGSDYGYTF
-	TRBV30	-	TRBJ1-2	TGTGCCTGGTTTGGGGGCGTAGGCTACACCTTC	CAWFGGVGYTF
-	TRBV12-3/TRBV12-4	-	TRBJ2-7	TGTGCCAGCAGCCCCTCCCGGGGCGGCGAGCAGTACTTC	CASSPSRGGEQYF
-	TRBV6-6	once	TRBJ1-6	TGTGCCAGCAGTCCCGCGCTGGAGGGTAATTCACCCCTCCACTTT	CASSPALEGNSPLHF
-	TRBV13	-	TRBJ2-7	TGTGCCAGCAGCCACCGGGCCTCCTACGAGCAGTACTTC	CASSHRASYEQYF
TRBD2	TRBV7-6	-	TRBJ2-7	TGTGCCAGCAGCTTAGGGGAGGGCCAAATCTACGAGCAGTACTTC	CASSLGEGQIYEQYF
TRBD1	TRBV28	-	TRBJ1-5	TGTGCCTGCGGGACAGGGATTAATCAGCCCCAGCATTTT	CACGTGINQPQHF
TRBD2	TRBV3-1/TRBV3-2	once	TRBJ2-1	TGTGCCAGCAGCCGGAGGACTAGCCTCTACAATGAGCAGTTCTTC	CASSRRTSLYNEQFF
-	TRBV5-1	-	TRBJ2-7	TGCGCCAGCAGCCAGAACCCCGCCCTCGAGCAGTACTTC	CASSQNPALEQYF
-	TRBV27	once	TRBJ2-2	TGTGCCAGCCAGGCCGGGACTTTGAACACCGGGGAGCTGTTTTTT	CASQAGTLNTGELFF
TRBD1	TRBV18	-	TRBJ1-2	TGTGCCAGCTCACCACCCGGGACAGGGGGGACCCATGGCTACACCTTC	CASSPPGTGGTHGYTF
-	TRBV28	-	TRBJ1-2	TGTGCCAGCAGTCGTGATGGCTACACCTTC	CASSRDGYTF
TRBD1	TRBV6-1	few	TRBJ2-2	TGTGCCAGCAGTGAAGATCCAGGGGGAACCGGGGAGCTGTTTTTT	CASSEDPGGTGELFF
-	TRBV25-1	-	TRBJ2-3	TGTGCCAGCAGTGAGGGGGAGAGCACAGATACGCAGTATTTT	CASSEGESTDTQYF
-	TRBV5-4	-	TRBJ1-2	TGTGCCAGCAGCGAGATGGGACACCCCGACTATGGCTACACCTTC	CASSEMGHPDYGYTF